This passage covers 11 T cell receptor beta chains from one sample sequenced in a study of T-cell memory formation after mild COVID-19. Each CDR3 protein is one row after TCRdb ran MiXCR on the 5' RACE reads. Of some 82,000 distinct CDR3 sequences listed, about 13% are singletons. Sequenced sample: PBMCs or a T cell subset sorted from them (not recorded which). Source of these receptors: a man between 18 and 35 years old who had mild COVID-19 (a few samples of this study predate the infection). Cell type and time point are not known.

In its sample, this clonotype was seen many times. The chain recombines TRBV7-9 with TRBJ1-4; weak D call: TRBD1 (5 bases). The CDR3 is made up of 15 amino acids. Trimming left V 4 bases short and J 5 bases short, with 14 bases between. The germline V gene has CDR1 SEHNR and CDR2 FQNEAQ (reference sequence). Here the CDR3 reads CASSSTGVSNEKLFF. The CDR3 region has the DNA TGTGCCAGCAGCTCGACGGGGGTATCAAATGAAAAACTGTTTTTT.

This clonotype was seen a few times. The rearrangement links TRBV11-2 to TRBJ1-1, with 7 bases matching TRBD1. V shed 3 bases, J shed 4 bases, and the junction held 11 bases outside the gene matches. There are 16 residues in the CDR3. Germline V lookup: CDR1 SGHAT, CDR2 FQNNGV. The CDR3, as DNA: TGTGCCAGCAGCTTTGGTCGAGGCAGGGGGGCCACTGAAGCTTTCTTT. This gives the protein CASSFGRGRGATEAFF.

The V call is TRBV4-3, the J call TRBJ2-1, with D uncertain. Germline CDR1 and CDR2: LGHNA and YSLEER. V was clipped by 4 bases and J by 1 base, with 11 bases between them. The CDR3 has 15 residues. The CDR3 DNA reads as TGCGCCAGCAGCCCAAAGGACCAGTCCTACAATGAGCAGTTCTTC. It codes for CASSPKDQSYNEQFF.

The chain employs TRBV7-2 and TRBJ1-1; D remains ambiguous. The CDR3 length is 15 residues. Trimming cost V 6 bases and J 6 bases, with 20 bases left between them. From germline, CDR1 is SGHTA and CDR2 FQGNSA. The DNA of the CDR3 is TGTGCCAGCAGGAACCCGGACGATCGTGGGTCTGAAGCTTTCTTT. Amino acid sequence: CASRNPDDRGSEAFF.

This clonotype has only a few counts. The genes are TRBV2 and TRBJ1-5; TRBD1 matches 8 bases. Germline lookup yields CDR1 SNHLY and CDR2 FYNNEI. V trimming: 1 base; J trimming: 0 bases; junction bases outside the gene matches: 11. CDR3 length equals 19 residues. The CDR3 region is CASSEEVAGQVYSNQPQHF. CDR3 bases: TGTGCCAGCAGTGAAGAGGTGGCGGGACAGGTCTATAGCAATCAGCCCCAGCATTTT.

CDR3 residues: CASSSPQGGSDTQYF. CDR3 in DNA: TGTGCCAGCAGTTCCCCCCAAGGTGGCTCTGATACGCAGTATTTT. The rearrangement uses TRBV12-3 or TRBV12-4 and TRBJ2-3; D is unresolved. Trimming pared 4 bases from V and 6 bases from J, leaving 17 bases between. The CDR3 is 15 residues long.

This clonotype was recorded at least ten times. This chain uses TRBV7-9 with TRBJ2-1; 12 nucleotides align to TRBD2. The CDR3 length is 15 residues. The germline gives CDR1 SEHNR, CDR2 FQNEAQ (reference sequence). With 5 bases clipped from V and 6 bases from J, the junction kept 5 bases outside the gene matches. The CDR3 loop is CASSATSGGPNEQFF. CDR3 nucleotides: TGTGCCAGCAGCGCCACTAGCGGGGGGCCCAATGAGCAGTTCTTC.

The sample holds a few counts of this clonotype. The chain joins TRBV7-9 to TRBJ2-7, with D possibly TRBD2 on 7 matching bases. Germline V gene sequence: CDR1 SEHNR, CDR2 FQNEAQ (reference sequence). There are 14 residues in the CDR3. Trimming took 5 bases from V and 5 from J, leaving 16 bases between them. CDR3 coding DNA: TGTGCCAGCAGCATGCGGTGGGGGGGCGACGAGCAGTACTTC. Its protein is CASSMRWGGDEQYF.

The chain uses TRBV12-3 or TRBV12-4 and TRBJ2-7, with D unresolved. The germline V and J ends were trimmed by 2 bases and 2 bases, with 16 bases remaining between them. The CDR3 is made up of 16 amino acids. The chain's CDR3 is CASSLPPQAGPYEQYF. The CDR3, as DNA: TGTGCCAGCAGTTTACCCCCACAAGCCGGACCCTACGAGCAGTACTTC.

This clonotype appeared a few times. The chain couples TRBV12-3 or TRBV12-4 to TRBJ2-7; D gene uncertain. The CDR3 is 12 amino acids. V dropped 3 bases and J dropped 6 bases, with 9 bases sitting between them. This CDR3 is CASSLAGLEQYV. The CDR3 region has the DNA TGTGCCAGCAGTTTGGCAGGCCTCGAGCAGTACGTC.

The CDR3 here is CASTKYGGGFQETQYF. The CDR3 nucleotides read TGTGCCAGCACGAAGTACGGCGGGGGGTTTCAAGAGACCCAGTACTTC. The V and J genes are TRBV12-3 or TRBV12-4 and TRBJ2-5; 8 nucleotides match TRBD2. With V trimmed by 7 bases and J by 2 bases, 12 bases remained unmatched. The CDR3 has 16 amino acids.